Below, one T cell receptor beta chain is given with its context. No cognate antigen has been identified for it. The input lacks base qualities; no much larger clone sits a single base away. In the paper's terms, the time point label means: cells obtained before transplantation from donor or recipient. CD3+CD4+ and CD3+CD8+ populations were FACS-sorted from unstimulated pre-transplant donor and recipient cells taken from spleen or lymph nodes. This entry belongs to a study of graft-versus-host responses after intestinal transplantation listed by TCRdb under 2021. With respect to the entire study: The transplants that recipients got were multivisceral, liver-intestinal, or isolated intestinal. All recipients received anti-thymocyte globulin induction followed by maintenance tacrolimus and steroids for around three years. After intestinal transplantation, graft-versus-host and host-versus-graft alloreactive T cell clones were followed in the graft, circulation and bone marrow using bulk TCR-beta CDR3 sequencing. Alloreactive clones were identified by sequencing pre-transplant mixed lymphocyte reaction products and comparing them with unstimulated pre-transplant donor and recipient T cells. The cohort enrolled approximately 24 intestinal transplant recipients including one retransplant, and a few patients lacking pretransplant specimens were excluded. Donor T cell macrochimerism was defined as a peak of at least 4% donor T cells among recipient peripheral blood mononuclear cells. Instead of going to the commercial service, samples from a few later patients were sequenced in-house on an Illumina MiSeq and processed with MiXCR. Overall results and qualifications from the work: Peak levels of circulating GvH clones were associated with declines in HvG clones early after transplant. In patients with donor T cell macrochimerism, the allografts had high GvH to HvG T cell clonal ratios. GvH clones were detected in recipient bone marrow, and some appeared earlier in ileal mucosa or blood, consistent with an intestinal mucosal origin. The conclusions were limited by the relatively low number and heterogeneity of the intestinal transplant patients.

Taken from the germline V gene, the CDR1 and CDR2 loops are SGHRS and YFSETQ. The germline V end is reduced by 4 bases and the J end by 1 base; junction bases left unmatched: 5. Including cysteine and phenylalanine, the CDR3 has 16 amino acids. Just CDR3 DNA is preserved here, 48 bases in frame from base 1. The receptor library was made with the immunoSEQ multiplex PCR assay. For most patients, genomic DNA was isolated using the Qiagen DNeasy Blood and Tissue Kit and was shipped frozen to Adaptive Biotechnologies for TCR sequencing. Adaptive Biotechnologies carried out high-throughput TCR-beta CDR3 sequencing of genomic DNA for most patients. In the authors' own workflow: Adaptive's ImmunoSEQ software supplied the TCR sequencing data for around 19 patients, while MiXCR and VDJtools were used to process three other patients. To correct CD4 versus CD8 sorting errors, any sequence found in both subsets at a frequency ratio below 5:1 was removed. CDR3 nucleotide sequences shared between donor and recipient were removed because their origin could not be assigned. To count as alloreactive, a clone needed at least 2-fold expansion over unstimulated cells and a minimum CFSE-low frequency of 0.002% (template counts) or 0.001% (read counts). Clones detected in sequenced pre-transplant spleen, lymph node, or MLR CFSE-low populations of the donor or recipient were defined as mappable. Cumulative frequency of alloreactive clones was calculated as a percentage of all sequences weighted by copy number. TCRdb retrieved this table from immuneACCESS and kept in-frame rearrangements only. Not all clones are present; in checked studies, unresolved V genes account for under half, and no reason is known for the remainder. That table supplies the V and J calls and clone size; D and trimming were determined from the DNA. Counted in this sample were about 130,000 clones; approximately 91% of them appeared once. The ten biggest clones cover around 0.19% of the sample.

This TCR derives from a human donor who received an intestinal transplant. This specimen consisted of unstimulated CD4+ T cells sorted from spleen or lymph node cells, obtained before intestinal transplant. The sequence is built from TRBV5-1 and TRBJ2-3; a stretch of 11 junction bases matches TRBD2. Here the CDR3 is given as CASSPGLAGRTDTQYF. The DNA sequence is TGCGCCAGCAGCCCCGGACTAGCGGGCCGCACAGATACGCAGTATTTT.